The 29 T cell receptor beta chains below were found in one sample sequenced in a study of control samples from healthy donors and cancer patients (dated by TCRdb to the early 2020s). The method behind the library was the immunoSEQ multiplex PCR assay. As stored in TCRdb, this immuneACCESS dataset retains in-frame rearrangements with V and J assigned. A fraction of the clones does not appear; measured against another copy, unresolved V genes explain less than half of the discrepancy, and the remainder lacks a known reason. The sample table records about 15,000 clones; approximately 77% of these occur just once. The ten top clones hold approximately 17% of the sample. The sample consisted of formalin-fixed, paraffin-embedded tissue. The source of these receptors is a female donor with lung cancer.

For this clone: A read error may produce the germline difference seen at one junction end. This sample also contains other DNA sequences that code for the same CDR3. The chain couples TRBV18 to TRBJ1-5, with 8 bases identical to TRBD1. Per germline, CDR1 KGHSH and CDR2 LQKENI. The CDR3 covers 17 residues. The CDR3 sequence: CASSPPQTGVFNQPQHF. The CDR3 DNA follows: TGTGCCAGCTCACCACCGCAGACAGGGGTTTTCAATCAGCCCCAACATTTT.

V usage is TRBV5-1 and J usage is TRBJ1-1; D remains unclear. CDR3 length equals 15 residues. Per germline, CDR1 SGHRS and CDR2 YFSETQ. The ends were cut back, 4 bases at V and 1 base at J, with 14 bases in the middle. The CDR3 DNA reads TGCGCCAGCAGCCCTGGGGATACCGAGAACACTGAAGCTTTCTTT. It specifies CASSPGDTENTEAFF.

V usage is TRBV6-2 or TRBV6-3 and J usage is TRBJ2-2, with unresolved D. The ends were cut back, 2 bases at V and 7 bases at J, with 14 bases in the middle. This CDR3 is built from 15 residues. Germline CDR1 reads MNHEY; CDR2 reads SVGEGT. The CDR3 DNA sequence: TGTGCCAGCAGTTACCAGTCAAGCCATTACGGGGAGCTGTTTTTT. This codes for CASSYQSSHYGELFF.

This clone was seen a handful of times. The chain links TRBV5-1 to TRBJ1-6, with D unclear. The CDR3 extends over 14 amino acids. In germline, CDR1 is SGHRS, CDR2 YFSETQ. V was cut by 7 bases and J by 6 bases, with 14 bases left in between. The CDR3 sequence is CASSSSQPNSPLHF. CDR3 DNA: TGCGCCAGCTCTTCGAGTCAACCTAATTCACCCCTCCACTTT.

This chain links TRBV7-9 with TRBJ1-2; D possibly corresponds to TRBD1 (6 bases). The CDR3 contains 15 residues. Trimming removed 10 bases from V and 0 bases from J, with 18 bases in between. Germline CDR1 reads SEHNR; CDR2 reads FQNEAQ (reference sequence). Written as DNA, the CDR3 is TGTGCCACCCACCAACAGGGATCGGCTAACTATGGCTACACCTTC. Amino acid sequence: CATHQQGSANYGYTF.

The rearrangement joins TRBV30 to TRBJ2-5; D assignment may be TRBD1 or TRBD2 (5 bases each). The CDR3 is made up of 15 amino acids. Trimming removed 4 bases at V and 4 bases at J, with 19 bases between. The germline V gene encodes CDR1 GTSNPN and CDR2 SVGIG (reference sequence). CDR3 in amino acids: CAWTTGTGTGETQYF. The CDR3 region has the DNA TGTGCCTGGACCACCGGGACGGGGACGGGAGAGACCCAGTACTTC.

This chain joins TRBV15 and TRBJ1-4; tentatively, D is TRBD1 (5 bases). There are 16 residues in the CDR3. In germline, CDR1 is LNHNV, CDR2 YYDKDF (reference sequence). The V and J ends lost 1 base and 4 bases respectively, with 13 bases between them. CDR3 loop: CATSRVQGMDNEKLFF. CDR3 nucleotides: TGTGCCACCAGCAGAGTCCAGGGCATGGATAATGAAAAACTGTTTTTT.

This chain joins TRBV18 and TRBJ2-1, with TRBD1 identical over 8 bases. The CDR3 runs to 11 residues. J lost 9 bases, V lost 5 bases, and 0 bases had no gene match. Germline CDR1 reads KGHSH; CDR2 reads LQKENI. The CDR3 sequence is CASSDRGEQFF. In nucleotides, the CDR3 is TGTGCCAGCTCAGACAGGGGTGAGCAGTTCTTC.

The chain employs TRBV11-1 and TRBJ1-2; 7 nucleotides match TRBD1. The CDR3 loop spans 13 amino acids. The trim removed 4 bases at V and 7 bases at J, leaving 6 bases unmatched. Per germline, CDR1 SGHAT and CDR2 FQDESV (reference sequence). The CDR3 coding sequence is TGTGCCAGCAGCTGGGAAGAGGGGGCTGGCTACACCTTC. Translated, it gives CASSWEEGAGYTF.

This clone is large (0.1 to 1%). J is TRBJ2-1 and V is TRBV4-3, with 12 bases that match TRBD2. Germline V gene lookup returns CDR1 LGHNA and CDR2 YSLEER. This CDR3 comprises 16 residues. The ends lost 0 bases at V and 5 bases at J; junction bases unmatched: 2. Here the CDR3 reads CASSQETSGSNNEQFF. DNA of the CDR3: TGCGCCAGCAGCCAAGAGACTAGCGGGAGTAACAATGAGCAGTTCTTC.

As to this clone: At one end the junction does not follow the germline gene, possibly because of a read error. Other DNA sequences of this sample code for an identical CDR3. The rearrangement uses TRBV4-3 and TRBJ2-1, with D perhaps TRBD2 (5 bases). Germline lookup yields CDR1 LGHNA and CDR2 YSLEER. This CDR3 contains 16 residues. The CDR3 loop is CASSQGPHGDYNEQFF. The CDR3 bases are TGCGCCAGCAGCCAAGGCCCTCACGGAGACTACAATGAGCAATTCTTC.

The chain links TRBV6-5 to TRBJ2-7; the D gene is possibly TRBD2 (6 bases). The CDR3 covers 13 residues. Germline V gene data show CDR1 as MNHEY and CDR2 as SVGAGI. V lost 10 bases to trimming and J lost 0 bases, with 13 bases between them. For the CDR3, the DNA is TGTGCCACCGGACTAACCGGCTCCTACGAGCAGTACTTC. Amino acid sequence: CATGLTGSYEQYF.

This clone was observed once. The chain carries TRBV4-3 and TRBJ2-1; TRBD2 matches at 15 bases. This CDR3 region has 19 residues. Germline trimming cut 4 bases from V and 4 bases from J; bases unmatched to any gene: 11. Germline V CDR1 and CDR2: LGHNA, YSLEER. CDR3: CASSPHPGLAGGRYNEQFF. The CDR3, as DNA: TGCGCCAGCAGCCCCCACCCGGGACTAGCGGGGGGCCGATACAATGAGCAGTTCTTC.

The chain links TRBV6-1 to TRBJ2-4, with 7 bases matching TRBD2. Germline V CDR1 and CDR2: MNHNS, SASEGT. V dropped 3 bases and J dropped 10; count of bases not matched to a gene: 6. The CDR3 extends over 13 amino acids. The CDR3 sequence: CASSEGGEVIQYF. CDR3 bases: TGTGCCAGCAGTGAGGGGGGGGAGGTTATTCAGTACTTC.

The chain has TRBV10-3 and TRBJ1-1, with TRBD1 matching over 10 bases. The CDR3 extends over 15 amino acids. V lost 0 bases to trimming and J lost 8 bases; unmatched junction nucleotides: 6. Germline CDR1 reads ENHRY; CDR2 reads SYGVKD. CDR3 nucleotides: TGTGCCATCAGTGAGTCGAGAGGGACAGGGGAGGAAGCTTTCTTT. Protein sequence: CAISESRGTGEEAFF.

The rearrangement joins TRBV14 to TRBJ1-2, with D maybe TRBD1 (5 bases). The germline V gene has CDR1 SGHDN and CDR2 FVKESK. The CDR3 covers 15 residues. V lost 0 bases and J 5 bases, leaving 13 bases between the germline ends. The CDR3 here is CASSQESRVGYGYTF. For the CDR3, the DNA is TGTGCCAGCAGCCAAGAGTCCAGGGTAGGGTATGGCTACACCTTC.

The chain couples TRBV15 to TRBJ2-7; 10 bases fit TRBD1. There are 14 residues in the CDR3. Germline CDR1 reads LNHNV; CDR2 reads YYDKDF (reference sequence). With V trimmed by 1 base and J by 6 bases, 3 bases remained unmatched. The CDR3 DNA is TGTGCCACCAGCAGAGGACAGGGGGCGGTCGAGCAGTACTTC. Translating gives CATSRGQGAVEQYF.

This clone was detected a few times. The V and J genes are TRBV5-1 and TRBJ2-3, with D possibly TRBD2 on 6 matching bases. The CDR3 is 14 residues long. V shed 2 bases and J shed 2 bases, with 9 bases lying between them. Looked up from germline, CDR1 is SGHRS and CDR2 is YFSETQ. CDR3 in amino acids: CASSLAGPTDTQYF. The CDR3 bases are TGCGCCAGCAGCTTAGCGGGCCCCACAGATACGCAGTATTTT.

The V gene is TRBV7-2, the J gene TRBJ1-6; D call uncertain. CDR3 length: 15 amino acids. Germline values: CDR1 SGHTA, CDR2 FQGNSA. The V end was cut by 5 bases, the J end by 11 bases, with 19 bases between. CDR3 sequence: CASSLSRTLPAPLHF. In DNA, the CDR3 is TGTGCCAGCAGCCTTTCTAGGACTCTACCCGCACCCCTCCACTTT.

The rearrangement joins TRBV4-1 to TRBJ2-1; 16 bases align to TRBD2. CDR1 and CDR2 from the germline V gene are MGHRA and YSYEKL. CDR3 length: 20 amino acids. J lost 3 bases, V lost 0 bases, and 8 bases had no gene match. The CDR3 DNA reads as TGCGCCAGCAGCCAAGAGCAGGGGACTAGCGGGAGGGCCTACTACAATGAGCAGTTCTTC. Translating it yields CASSQEQGTSGRAYYNEQFF.

The chain employs TRBV11-2 and TRBJ2-5, with D possibly matching TRBD2 (6 bases). The V end lost 2 bases, the J end lost 5 bases, and 18 bases lay between the germline ends. CDR1 and CDR2 from the germline V gene are SGHAT and FQNNGV. The CDR3 sequence is 16 residues long. CDR3 amino acids: CASSLSVGGVGETQYF. The CDR3 DNA is TGTGCCAGCAGCTTATCAGTCGGCGGGGTCGGCGAGACCCAGTACTTC.

This clone occurred a few times. The chain joins TRBV18 to TRBJ2-1, with 9 bases identical to TRBD1. CDR1 is KGHSH and CDR2 is LQKENI in the germline V gene. V trimming: 2 bases; J trimming: 9 bases; junction bases outside the gene matches: 8. The CDR3 is 15 residues long. This CDR3 reads CASSPDGTGYGEQFF. The CDR3 bases are TGTGCCAGCTCACCAGATGGGACAGGGTACGGTGAGCAGTTCTTC. The full variable domain, with the rest looked up from reference TRBV18 and TRBJ2-1, is NAGVMQNPRHLVRRRGQEARLRCSPMKGHSHVYWYRQLPEEGLKFMVYLQKENIIDESGMPKERFSAEFPKEGPSILRIQQVVRGDSAAYFCASSPDGTGYGEQFFGPGTRLTVL.

This sequence joins TRBV7-2 and TRBJ2-2; no clear D gene. Trimming shortened V by 1 base and J by 0 bases, and 9 bases separated the two germline ends. The CDR3 has 16 residues. CDR1 SGHTA and CDR2 FQGNSA come from the germline V gene. For the CDR3, the DNA is TGTGCCAGCAGCTTAGGGGCTCGGACGAACACCGGGGAGCTGTTTTTT. Translation: CASSLGARTNTGELFF.

The chain's CDR3 is CASSPRPDTQYF. The CDR3 DNA reads as TGTGCCAGCAGCCCGAGGCCCGATACGCAGTATTTT. The rearrangement uses TRBV5-4 and TRBJ2-3, with D hard to call. V shed 4 bases and J shed 6 bases, with 9 bases lying between them. The CDR3 has 12 amino acids. From germline, CDR1 is SGHNT and CDR2 YYREEE (reference sequence).

Worth noting for this clone: An end of the junction does not agree with germline; a read error may underlie this. V usage is TRBV4-2 and J usage is TRBJ2-1; the D gene could be TRBD1 or TRBD2 (5 bases each). CDR1 and CDR2 (germline): LGHNA, YNFKEQ. The CDR3 spans 16 residues. CDR3 coding DNA: TGTGCCAGCAGCCAAGAATACGGGGCGGGTTACAGTGAGCAGTTCTTC. It encodes CASSQEYGAGYSEQFF.

With regard to this clone: One end of the junction fails to match germline, which may point to a read error. Other DNA sequences in this specimen translate into the identical CDR3. CDR3 nucleotides: TGTGCCATCAGTGAGTTTGTGACTGACGACCTTAGCAATCAGCCTCAGCATTTT. This translates into CAISEFVTDDLSNQPQHF. This chain joins TRBV10-3 and TRBJ1-5; D remains ambiguous. The CDR3 is made up of 18 amino acids. Germline lookup yields CDR1 ENHRY and CDR2 SYGVKD.

The chain carries TRBV6-2 or TRBV6-3 and TRBJ2-7, with 11 nucleotides matching TRBD2. The CDR3 has 14 residues. The ends lost 6 bases at V and 2 bases at J; junction bases unmatched: 3. Germline assignment: CDR1 MNHEY and CDR2 SVGEGT. Here the CDR3 DNA reads TGTGCCAGCAGCTTGGGACTAGCGGCCTACGAGCAGTACTTC. As protein: CASSLGLAAYEQYF.

The chain has TRBV20-1 and TRBJ2-7; 7 nucleotides match TRBD1. The CDR3 covers 13 residues. The V gene's germline CDR1 is DFQATT and CDR2 SNEGSKA (reference sequence). V was pared by 3 bases and J by 2 bases, with 4 bases of the junction left unmatched. DNA of the CDR3: TGCAGTGCTAGTGGGGACAGAACCTACGAGCAGTACTTC. It is translated as CSASGDRTYEQYF.

This chain connects TRBV7-2 to TRBJ2-2; D is ambiguous. This CDR3 contains 13 residues. CDR1 and CDR2 from the germline V gene are SGHTA and FQGNSA. Between the trimmed V and J ends, which lost 6 bases and 0 bases, there was a span of 5 bases. In nucleotides, the CDR3 is TGTGCCAGCAGGGGCTCGAACACCGGGGAGCTGTTTTTT. Its protein is CASRGSNTGELFF. Full variable domain (missing parts from reference TRBV7-2 and TRBJ2-2): GAGVSQSPSNKVTEKGKDVELRCDPISGHTALYWYRQSLGQGLEFLIYFQGNSAPDKSGLPSDRFSAERTGGSVSTLTIQRTQQEDSAVYLCASRGSNTGELFFGEGSRLTVL.